The 4 T cell receptor beta chains reported below all come from one sample, sequenced in a study of blood T cells in healthy people across ages. Primers used in a second PCR of roughly 7 to 12 cycles were a sample-barcoded 5' primer and a J-beta primer mix. TCRdb re-called the 5' RACE reads through MiXCR, storing one row per CDR3 protein. The table has roughly 1,800,000 distinct CDR3 sequences, about 50% seen once. Input material: blood. The receptors were gathered from a woman between 35 and 50 years old in good health.

V gene TRBV27 combines with J gene TRBJ1-6; D unresolved. CDR3 length: 17 residues. CDR1 and CDR2 (germline): MNHEY, SMNVEV (reference sequence). V was clipped by 4 bases and J by 5 bases, with 18 bases between them. The CDR3: CASSYLSDVQNNSPLHF. CDR3 DNA: TGTGCCAGCAGTTACCTCTCGGACGTCCAAAATAATTCACCCCTCCACTTT.

The chain combines TRBV18 with TRBJ2-3; 12 bases line up with TRBD2. J lost 2 bases, V lost 1 base, and 7 bases had no gene match. CDR3 length equals 18 residues. Germline loops: CDR1 KGHSH, CDR2 LQKENI. The chain's CDR3 is CASSPRRGLAGTTDTQYF. CDR3 DNA: TGTGCCAGCTCACCACGCCGAGGACTAGCGGGGACCACAGATACGCAGTATTTT.

This clonotype occurred a few times. The V and J genes are TRBV28 and TRBJ2-5; D is tentatively TRBD1 or TRBD2 (5 bases each). CDR1 MDHEN and CDR2 SYDVKM come from the germline V gene. The V end was cut by 4 bases, the J end by 1 base, with 13 bases between. The CDR3 is 15 amino acids. Written as DNA, the CDR3 is TGTGCCAGCAGTTCCCCAACCGGGACCCAAGAGACCCAGTACTTC. It translates to CASSSPTGTQETQYF.

The chain carries TRBV12-3 or TRBV12-4 and TRBJ2-5; 7 bases agree with TRBD1. The CDR3 spans 15 residues. V lost 2 bases to trimming and J lost 2 bases; unmatched junction nucleotides: 5. The CDR3 protein is CASSLFWGQQETQYF. In nucleotides, the CDR3 is TGTGCCAGCAGTTTATTTTGGGGACAGCAAGAGACCCAGTACTTC.